This TCR beta chain was found in a study of T cell repertoires in ileal Crohn's disease. Points from the study as a whole: Every patient over 26.8% clonality showed endoscopic recurrence. High-frequency clones were more common in sorted CD8 than CD4 cells. Clonal expansions were more frequent in active smokers than non-smokers at surgery.

With respect to this clone: As yet, its antigen is unknown.

TCRdb's copy holds only in-frame clones and misses some; the assay was immunoSEQ multiplex PCR. This table holds 4,500 to 5,500 clones, 74% found once. This receptor was obtained from an adult with Crohn's disease. Sequenced input: ileal tissue.

This CDR3 reads CSVEPTGRNTEAFF. In DNA, the CDR3 is TGCAGCGTTGAACCGACAGGGAGGAACACTGAAGCTTTCTTT. The chain joins TRBV29-1 to TRBJ1-1; 7 bases fit TRBD1. Germline loops: CDR1 SQVTM, CDR2 ANQGSEA. The CDR3 covers 14 residues. Trimming at V came to 2 bases and at J to 1 base, leaving 4 bases not matched to a gene.